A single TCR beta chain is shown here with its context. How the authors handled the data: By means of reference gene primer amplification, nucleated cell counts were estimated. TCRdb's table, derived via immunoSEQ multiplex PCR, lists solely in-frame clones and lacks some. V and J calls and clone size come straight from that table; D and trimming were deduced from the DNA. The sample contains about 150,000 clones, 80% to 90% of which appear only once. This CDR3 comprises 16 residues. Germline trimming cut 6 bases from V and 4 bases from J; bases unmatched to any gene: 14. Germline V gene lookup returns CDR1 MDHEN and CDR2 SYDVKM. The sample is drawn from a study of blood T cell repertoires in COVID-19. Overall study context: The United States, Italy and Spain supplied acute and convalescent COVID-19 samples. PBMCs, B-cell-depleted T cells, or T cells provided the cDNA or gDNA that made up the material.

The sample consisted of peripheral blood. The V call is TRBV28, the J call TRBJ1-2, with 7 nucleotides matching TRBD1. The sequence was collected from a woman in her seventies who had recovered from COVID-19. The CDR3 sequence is CASSNIDRATAYGYTF. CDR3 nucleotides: TGTGCCAGCAGCAATATAGACAGGGCCACTGCCTATGGCTACACCTTC.